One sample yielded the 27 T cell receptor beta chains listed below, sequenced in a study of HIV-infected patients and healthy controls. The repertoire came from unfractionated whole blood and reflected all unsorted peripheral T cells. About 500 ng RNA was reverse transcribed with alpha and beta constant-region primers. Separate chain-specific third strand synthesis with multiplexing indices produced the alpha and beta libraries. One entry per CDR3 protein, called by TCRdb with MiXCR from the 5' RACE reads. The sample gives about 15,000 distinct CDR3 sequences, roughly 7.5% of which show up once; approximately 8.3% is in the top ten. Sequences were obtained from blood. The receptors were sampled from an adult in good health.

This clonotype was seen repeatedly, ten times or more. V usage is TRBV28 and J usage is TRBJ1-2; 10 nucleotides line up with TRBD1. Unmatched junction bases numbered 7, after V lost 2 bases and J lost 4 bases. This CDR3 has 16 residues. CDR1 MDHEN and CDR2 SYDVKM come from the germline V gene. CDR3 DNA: TGTGCCAGCAGTTTAACGACAGGGGGCCAATTCTATGGCTACACCTTC. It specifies CASSLTTGGQFYGYTF.

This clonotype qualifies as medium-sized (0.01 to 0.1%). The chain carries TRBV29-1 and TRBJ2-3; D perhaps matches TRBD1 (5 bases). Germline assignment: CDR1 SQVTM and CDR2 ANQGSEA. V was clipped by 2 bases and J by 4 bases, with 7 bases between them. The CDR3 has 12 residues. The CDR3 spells CSVESRADTQYF. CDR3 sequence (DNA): TGCAGCGTTGAATCCAGGGCAGATACGCAGTATTTT.

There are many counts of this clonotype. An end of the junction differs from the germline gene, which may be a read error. The CDR3 region is CWGRALVNF. DNA of the CDR3: TGCTGGGGGAGGGCCCTGGTTAATTTT. The chain links TRBV20-1 to TRBJ1-3; perhaps TRBD1 as D (5 bases). The length of the CDR3 is 9 residues. Germline CDR1 DFQATT, CDR2 SNEGSKA (reference sequence).

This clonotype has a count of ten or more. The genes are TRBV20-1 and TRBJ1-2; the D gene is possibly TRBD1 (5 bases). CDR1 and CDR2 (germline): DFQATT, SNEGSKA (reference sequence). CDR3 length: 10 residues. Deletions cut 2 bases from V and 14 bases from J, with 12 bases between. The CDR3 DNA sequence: TGCAGTGCTAGAAGCCAGGGTTTAACCTTC. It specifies CSARSQGLTF.

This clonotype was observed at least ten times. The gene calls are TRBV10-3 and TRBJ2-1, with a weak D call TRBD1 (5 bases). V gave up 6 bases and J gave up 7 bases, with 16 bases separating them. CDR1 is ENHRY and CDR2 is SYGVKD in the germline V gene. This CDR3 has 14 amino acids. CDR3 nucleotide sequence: TGTGCCATCAGGTCATTGGCAGGGCCGAATGAGCAGTTCTTC. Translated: CAIRSLAGPNEQFF.

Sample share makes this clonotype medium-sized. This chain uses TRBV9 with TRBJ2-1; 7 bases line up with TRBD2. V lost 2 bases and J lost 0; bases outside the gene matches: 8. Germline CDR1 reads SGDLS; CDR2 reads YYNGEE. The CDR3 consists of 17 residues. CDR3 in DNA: TGTGCCAGCAGCGTGGGAACTAGCGCCCCCTCCTACAATGAGCAGTTCTTC. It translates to CASSVGTSAPSYNEQFF.

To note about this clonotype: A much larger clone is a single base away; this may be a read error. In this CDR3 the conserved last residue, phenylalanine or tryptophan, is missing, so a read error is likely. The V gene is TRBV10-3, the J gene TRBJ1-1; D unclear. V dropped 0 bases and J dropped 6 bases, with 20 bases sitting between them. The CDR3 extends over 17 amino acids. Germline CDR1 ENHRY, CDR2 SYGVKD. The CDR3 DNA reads TGTGCCATCAGTGAGTCGGAGAGAGAAATACCCGACGCTGAAGCTTTCTCT. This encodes CAISESEREIPDAEAFS.

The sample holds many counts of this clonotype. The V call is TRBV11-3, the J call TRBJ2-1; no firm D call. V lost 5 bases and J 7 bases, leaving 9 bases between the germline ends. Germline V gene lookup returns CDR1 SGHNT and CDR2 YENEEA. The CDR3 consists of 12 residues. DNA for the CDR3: TGTGCCAGCAGCCCCGATGCGAATGAGCAGTTCTTC. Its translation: CASSPDANEQFF. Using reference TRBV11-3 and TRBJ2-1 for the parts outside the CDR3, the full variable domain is EAGVVQSPRYKIIEKKQPVAFWCNPISGHNTLYWYLQNLGQGPELLIRYENEEAVDDSQLPKDRFSAERLKGVDSTLKIQPAELGDSAVYLCASSPDANEQFFGPGTRLTVL.

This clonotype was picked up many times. The CDR3 is CASSSQAVTGEQYF. The CDR3 coding sequence is TGTGCCAGCTCCTCACAAGCGGTAACGGGCGAGCAGTACTTC. This chain connects TRBV7-9 to TRBJ2-7; the D gene is possibly TRBD2 (5 bases). Trimming cost V 8 bases and J 6 bases, with 20 bases left between them. CDR1 is SEHNR and CDR2 is FQNEAQ in the germline V gene (reference sequence). The CDR3 extends over 14 amino acids.

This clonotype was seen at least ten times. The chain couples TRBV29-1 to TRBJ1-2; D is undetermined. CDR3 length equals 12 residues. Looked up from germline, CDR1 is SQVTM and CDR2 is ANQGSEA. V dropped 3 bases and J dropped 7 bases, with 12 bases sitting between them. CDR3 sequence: CSVDVLSFGYTF. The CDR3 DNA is TGCAGCGTTGATGTCCTATCTTTTGGCTACACCTTC.

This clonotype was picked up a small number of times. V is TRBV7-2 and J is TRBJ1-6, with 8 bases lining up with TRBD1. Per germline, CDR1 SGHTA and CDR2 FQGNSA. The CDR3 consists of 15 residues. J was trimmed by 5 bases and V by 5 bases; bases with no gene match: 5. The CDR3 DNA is TGTGCCAGCAGCCGCGGGACAGGTCATAATTCACCCCTCCACTTT. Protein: CASSRGTGHNSPLHF. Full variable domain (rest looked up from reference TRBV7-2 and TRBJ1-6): GAGVSQSPSNKVTEKGKDVELRCDPISGHTALYWYRQSLGQGLEFLIYFQGNSAPDKSGLPSDRFSAERTGGSVSTLTIQRTQQEDSAVYLCASSRGTGHNSPLHFGNGTRLTVT.

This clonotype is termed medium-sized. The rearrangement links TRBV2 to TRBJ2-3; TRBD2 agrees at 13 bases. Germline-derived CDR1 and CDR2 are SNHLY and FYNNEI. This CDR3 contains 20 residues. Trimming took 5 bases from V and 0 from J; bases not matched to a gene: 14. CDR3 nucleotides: TGTGCCAGCAGTCTAACCGGGACTAGCGGGACGGCCCCCAGCACAGATACGCAGTATTTT. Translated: CASSLTGTSGTAPSTDTQYF.

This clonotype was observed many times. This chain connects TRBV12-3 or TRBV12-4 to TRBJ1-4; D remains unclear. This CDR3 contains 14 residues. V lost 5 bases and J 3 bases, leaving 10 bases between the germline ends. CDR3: CASSKAPANEKLFF. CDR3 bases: TGTGCCAGCAGTAAGGCCCCCGCTAATGAAAAACTGTTTTTT.

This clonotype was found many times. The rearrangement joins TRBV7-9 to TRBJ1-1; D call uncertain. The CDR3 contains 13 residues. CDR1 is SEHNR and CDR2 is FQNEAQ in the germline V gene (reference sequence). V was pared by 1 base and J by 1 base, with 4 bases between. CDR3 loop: CASSLVQNTEAFF. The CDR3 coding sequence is TGTGCCAGCAGCTTAGTACAGAACACTGAAGCTTTCTTT. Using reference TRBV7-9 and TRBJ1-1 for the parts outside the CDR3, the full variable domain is DTGVSQNPRHKITKRGQNVTFRCDPISEHNRLYWYRQTLGQGPEFLTYFQNEAQLEKSRLLSDRFSAERPKGSFSTLEIQRTEQGDSAMYLCASSLVQNTEAFFGQGTRLTVV.

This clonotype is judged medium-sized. The CDR3 DNA is TGTGCCAGCAGCTTAGGTTCGTGGAGCGAGTCCTTTTCTAGCACAGATACGCAGTATTTT. Residues: CASSLGSWSESFSSTDTQYF. The rearrangement uses TRBV7-9 and TRBJ2-3; D gene uncertain. The CDR3 is 20 amino acids. Germline-derived CDR1 and CDR2 are SEHNR and FQNEAQ (reference sequence). The V gene lost 1 base and the J gene lost 0 bases, with 23 bases spanning the gap.

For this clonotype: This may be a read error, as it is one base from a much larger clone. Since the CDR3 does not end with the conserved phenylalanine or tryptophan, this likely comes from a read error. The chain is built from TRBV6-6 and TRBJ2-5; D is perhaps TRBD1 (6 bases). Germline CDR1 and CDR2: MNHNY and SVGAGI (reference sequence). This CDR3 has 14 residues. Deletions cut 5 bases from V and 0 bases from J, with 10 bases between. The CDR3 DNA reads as TGTGCCAGCAGTACCACAGGGTACCAAGAGACCCAGTACTCC. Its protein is CASSTTGYQETQYS.

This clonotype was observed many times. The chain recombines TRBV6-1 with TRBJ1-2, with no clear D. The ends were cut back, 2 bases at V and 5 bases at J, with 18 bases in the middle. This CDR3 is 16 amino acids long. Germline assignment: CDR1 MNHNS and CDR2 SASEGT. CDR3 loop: CASSELFNSLAYGYTF. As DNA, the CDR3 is TGTGCCAGCAGTGAACTCTTTAACAGTCTAGCATATGGCTACACCTTC.

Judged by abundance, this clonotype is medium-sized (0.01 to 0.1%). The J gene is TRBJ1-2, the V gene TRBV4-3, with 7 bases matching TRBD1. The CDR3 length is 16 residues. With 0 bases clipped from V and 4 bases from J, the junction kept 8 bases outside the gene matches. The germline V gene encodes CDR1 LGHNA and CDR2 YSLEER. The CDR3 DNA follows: TGCGCCAGCAGCCAAGATGTGGGGGGGGACAGCTATGGCTACACCTTC. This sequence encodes CASSQDVGGDSYGYTF.

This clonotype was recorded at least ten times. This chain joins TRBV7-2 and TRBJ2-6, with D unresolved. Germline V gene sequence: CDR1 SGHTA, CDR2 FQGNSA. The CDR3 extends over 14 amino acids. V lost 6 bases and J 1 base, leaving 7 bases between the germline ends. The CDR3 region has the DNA TGTGCCAGCAGGACAAATTCTGGGGCCAACGTCCTGACTTTC. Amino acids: CASRTNSGANVLTF. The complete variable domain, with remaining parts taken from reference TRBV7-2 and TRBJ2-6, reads GAGVSQSPSNKVTEKGKDVELRCDPISGHTALYWYRQSLGQGLEFLIYFQGNSAPDKSGLPSDRFSAERTGGSVSTLTIQRTQQEDSAVYLCASRTNSGANVLTFGAGSRLTVL.

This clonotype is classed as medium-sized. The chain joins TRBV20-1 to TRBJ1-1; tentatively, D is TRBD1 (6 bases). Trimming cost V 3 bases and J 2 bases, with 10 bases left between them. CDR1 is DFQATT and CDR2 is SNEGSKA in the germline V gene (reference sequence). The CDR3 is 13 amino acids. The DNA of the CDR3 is TGCAGTGCTAGGACAGGTGGCAACACTGAAGCTTTCTTT. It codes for CSARTGGNTEAFF.

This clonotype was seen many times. CDR3 sequence reads: CASSFRQGPGELFF. DNA for the CDR3: TGTGCCAGCAGTTTTCGACAGGGGCCCGGGGAGCTGTTTTTT. The chain carries TRBV27 and TRBJ2-2; 8 bases align to TRBD1. Trimming cost V 3 bases and J 6 bases; bases outside gene matches: 3. From germline, CDR1 is MNHEY and CDR2 SMNVEV (reference sequence). The CDR3 contains 14 residues.

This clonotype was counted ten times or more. The chain's CDR3 is CASSQDRQGAREQYF. CDR3 sequence (DNA): TGTGCCAGCAGCCAAGACAGACAGGGGGCTCGCGAGCAGTACTTC. This chain links TRBV14 with TRBJ2-7, with TRBD1 matching over 10 bases. The germline CDR1 and CDR2 sequences are SGHDN and FVKESK. The CDR3 consists of 15 residues. V trimming: 0 bases; J trimming: 6 bases; junction bases outside the gene matches: 5.

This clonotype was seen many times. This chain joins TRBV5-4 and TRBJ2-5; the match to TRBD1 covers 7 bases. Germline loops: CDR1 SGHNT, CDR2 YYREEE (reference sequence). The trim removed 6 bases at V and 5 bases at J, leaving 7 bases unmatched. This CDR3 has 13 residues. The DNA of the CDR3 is TGTGCCAGCACCCCCGACAGGGATGAGACCCAGTACTTC. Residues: CASTPDRDETQYF.

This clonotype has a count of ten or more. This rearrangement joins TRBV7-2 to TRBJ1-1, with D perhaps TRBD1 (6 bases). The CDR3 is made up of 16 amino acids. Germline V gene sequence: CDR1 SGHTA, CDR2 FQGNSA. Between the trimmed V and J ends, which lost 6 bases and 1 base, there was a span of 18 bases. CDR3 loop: CASSHNDRNQNTEAFF. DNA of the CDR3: TGTGCCAGCAGTCACAACGACAGGAACCAGAACACTGAAGCTTTCTTT.

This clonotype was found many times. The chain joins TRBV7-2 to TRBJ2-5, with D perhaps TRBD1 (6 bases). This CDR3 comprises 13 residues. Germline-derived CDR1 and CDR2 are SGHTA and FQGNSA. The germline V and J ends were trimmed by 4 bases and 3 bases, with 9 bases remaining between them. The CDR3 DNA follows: TGTGCCAGCAGCTCGGACAGAAAAGAGACCCAGTACTTC. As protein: CASSSDRKETQYF.

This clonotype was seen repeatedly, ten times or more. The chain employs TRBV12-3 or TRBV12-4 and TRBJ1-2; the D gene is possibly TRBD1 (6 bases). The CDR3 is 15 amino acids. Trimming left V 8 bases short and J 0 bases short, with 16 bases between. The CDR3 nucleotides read TGTGCCAGCGGACCCGCGAGGGGGACTAACTATGGCTACACCTTC. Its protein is CASGPARGTNYGYTF.

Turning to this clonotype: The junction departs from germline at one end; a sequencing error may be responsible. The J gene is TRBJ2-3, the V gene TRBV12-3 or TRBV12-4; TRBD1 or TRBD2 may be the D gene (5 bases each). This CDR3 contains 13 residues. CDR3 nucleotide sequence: TGTGCCAGCAGTCCCGATTCGGGGCGTTCTACCGTTTTT. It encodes CASSPDSGRSTVF.